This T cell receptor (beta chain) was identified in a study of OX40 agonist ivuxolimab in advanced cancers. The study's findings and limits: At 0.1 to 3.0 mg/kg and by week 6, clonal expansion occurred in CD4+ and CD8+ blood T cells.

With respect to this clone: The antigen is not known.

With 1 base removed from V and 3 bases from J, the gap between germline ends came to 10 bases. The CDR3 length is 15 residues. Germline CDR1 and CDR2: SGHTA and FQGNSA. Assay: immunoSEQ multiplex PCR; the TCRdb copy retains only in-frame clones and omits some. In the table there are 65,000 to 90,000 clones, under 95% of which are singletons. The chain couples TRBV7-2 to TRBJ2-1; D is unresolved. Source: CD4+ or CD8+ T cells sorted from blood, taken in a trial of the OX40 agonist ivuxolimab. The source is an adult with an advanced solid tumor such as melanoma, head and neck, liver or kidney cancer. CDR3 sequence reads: CASSLGVTVYNEQFF. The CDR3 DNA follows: TGTGCCAGCAGCTTAGGTGTGACGGTCTACAATGAGCAGTTCTTC.